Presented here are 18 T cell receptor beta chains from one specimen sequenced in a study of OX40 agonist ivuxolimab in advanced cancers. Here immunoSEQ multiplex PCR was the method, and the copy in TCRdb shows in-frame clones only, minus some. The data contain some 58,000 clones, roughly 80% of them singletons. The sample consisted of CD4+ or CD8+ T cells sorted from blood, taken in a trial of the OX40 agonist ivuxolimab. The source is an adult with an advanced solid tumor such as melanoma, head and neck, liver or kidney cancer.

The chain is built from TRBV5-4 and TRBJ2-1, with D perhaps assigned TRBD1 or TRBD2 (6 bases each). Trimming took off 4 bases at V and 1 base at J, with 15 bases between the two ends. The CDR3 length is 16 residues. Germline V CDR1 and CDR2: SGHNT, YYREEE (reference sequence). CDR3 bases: TGTGCCAGCAGCCCTGGGGGGCTAGCGTCCTACAATGAGCAGTTCTTC. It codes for CASSPGGLASYNEQFF.

DNA of the CDR3: TGTGCCAGCAGTCCCAAGACCACTAGCGGATCCTACAATGAGCAGTTCTTC. Amino acid sequence: CASSPKTTSGSYNEQFF. This sequence joins TRBV4-2 and TRBJ2-1, with 8 bases fitting TRBD2. V lost 6 bases to trimming and J lost 1 base; unmatched junction nucleotides: 11. The V gene's germline CDR1 is LGHNA and CDR2 YNFKEQ. The CDR3 runs to 17 residues.

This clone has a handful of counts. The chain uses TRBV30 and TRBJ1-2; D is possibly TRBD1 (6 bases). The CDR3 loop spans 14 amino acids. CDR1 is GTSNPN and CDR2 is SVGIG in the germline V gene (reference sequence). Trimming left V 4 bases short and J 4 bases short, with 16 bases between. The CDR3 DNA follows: TGTGCCTGGAAGGACAGTGGGCTCCCCTATGGCTACACCTTC. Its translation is CAWKDSGLPYGYTF. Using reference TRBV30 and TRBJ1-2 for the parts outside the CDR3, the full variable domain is SQTIHQWPATLVQPVGSPLSLECTVEGTSNPNLYWYRQAAGRGLQLLFYSVGIGQISSEVPQNLSASRPQDRQFILSSKKLLLSDSGFYLCAWKDSGLPYGYTFGSGTRLTVV.

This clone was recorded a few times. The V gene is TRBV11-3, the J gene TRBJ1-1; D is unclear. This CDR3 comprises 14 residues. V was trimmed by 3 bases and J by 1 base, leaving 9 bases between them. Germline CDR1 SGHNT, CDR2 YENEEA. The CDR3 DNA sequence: TGTGCCAGCAGCTTTAACAGTCAGAACACTGAAGCTTTCTTT. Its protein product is CASSFNSQNTEAFF.

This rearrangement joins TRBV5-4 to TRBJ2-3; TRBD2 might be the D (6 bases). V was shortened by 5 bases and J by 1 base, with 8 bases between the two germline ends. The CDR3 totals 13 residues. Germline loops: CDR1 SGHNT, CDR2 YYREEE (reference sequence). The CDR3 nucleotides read TGTGCCAGCAGTCCTAGCGGCACAGATACGCAGTATTTT. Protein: CASSPSGTDTQYF.

CDR3 nucleotides: TGTGCCAGCTCACCAGGGGTGAATAGCGGGAGGGCCACTACCTTCTACGAGCAGTACGTC. This gives the protein CASSPGVNSGRATTFYEQYV. The chain carries TRBV18 and TRBJ2-7, with TRBD2 matching over 11 bases. The CDR3 spans 20 residues. Germline V CDR1 and CDR2: KGHSH, LQKENI. J was trimmed by 3 bases and V by 2 bases; bases with no gene match: 18.

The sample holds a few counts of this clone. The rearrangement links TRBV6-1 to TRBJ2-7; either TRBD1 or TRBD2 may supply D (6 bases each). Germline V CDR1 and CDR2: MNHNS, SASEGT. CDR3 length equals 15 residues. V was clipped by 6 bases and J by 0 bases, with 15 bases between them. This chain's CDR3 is CASSAGVTSSYEQYF. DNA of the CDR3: TGTGCCAGCAGCGCAGGGGTGACTAGCTCCTACGAGCAGTACTTC.

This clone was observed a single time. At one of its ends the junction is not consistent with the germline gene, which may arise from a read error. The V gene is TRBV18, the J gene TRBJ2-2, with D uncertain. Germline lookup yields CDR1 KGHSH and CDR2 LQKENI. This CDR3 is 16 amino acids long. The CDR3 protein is CASSPPVQSNSGELFF. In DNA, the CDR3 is TGTGCCAGCTCACCACCGGTACAGTCGAACTCCGGGGAGCTGTTTTTT.

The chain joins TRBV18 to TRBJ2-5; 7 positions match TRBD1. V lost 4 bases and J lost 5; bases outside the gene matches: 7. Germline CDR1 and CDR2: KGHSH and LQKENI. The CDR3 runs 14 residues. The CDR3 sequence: CASSQNRGRETQYF. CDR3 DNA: TGTGCCAGCTCACAAAACAGGGGCAGGGAGACCCAGTACTTC.

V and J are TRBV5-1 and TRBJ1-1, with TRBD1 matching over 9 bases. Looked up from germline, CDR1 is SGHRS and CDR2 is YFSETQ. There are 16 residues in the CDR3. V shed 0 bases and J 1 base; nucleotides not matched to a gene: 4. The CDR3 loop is CASSLVPTGGNTEAFF. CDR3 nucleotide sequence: TGCGCCAGCAGCTTGGTCCCGACAGGGGGGAACACTGAAGCTTTCTTT. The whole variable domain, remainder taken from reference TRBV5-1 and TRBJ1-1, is KAGVTQTPRYLIKTRGQQVTLSCSPISGHRSVSWYQQTPGQGLQFLFEYFSETQRNKGNFPGRFSGRQFSNSRSEMNVSTLELGDSALYLCASSLVPTGGNTEAFFGQGTRLTVV.

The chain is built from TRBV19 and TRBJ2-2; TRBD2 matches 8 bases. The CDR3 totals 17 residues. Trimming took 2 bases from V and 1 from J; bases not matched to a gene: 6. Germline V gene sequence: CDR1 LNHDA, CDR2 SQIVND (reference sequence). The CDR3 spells CASSIIQRGRNTGELFF. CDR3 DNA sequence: TGTGCCAGTAGTATAATCCAGCGGGGGAGGAACACCGGGGAGCTGTTTTTT.

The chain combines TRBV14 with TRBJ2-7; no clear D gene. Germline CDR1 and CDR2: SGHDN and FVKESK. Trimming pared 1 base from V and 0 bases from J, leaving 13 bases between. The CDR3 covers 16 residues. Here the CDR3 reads CASSQGSGWGSYEQYF. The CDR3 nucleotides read TGTGCCAGCAGCCAAGGGTCTGGATGGGGCTCCTACGAGCAGTACTTC.

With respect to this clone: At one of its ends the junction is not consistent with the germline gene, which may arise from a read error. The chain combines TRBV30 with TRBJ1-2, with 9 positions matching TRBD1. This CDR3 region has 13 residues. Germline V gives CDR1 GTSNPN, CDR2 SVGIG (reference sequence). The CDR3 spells CQLRDRVYDGYTF. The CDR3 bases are TGCCAACTACGGGACAGGGTTTATGATGGCTACACCTTC.

The CDR3 sequence: CASSPPKGTGITEAFF. Written as DNA, the CDR3 is TGTGCCAGCTCACCACCGAAGGGGACAGGTATTACTGAAGCTTTCTTT. The gene calls are TRBV18 and TRBJ1-1; 8 bases line up with TRBD1. The CDR3 is 16 amino acids. The trim removed 0 bases at V and 5 bases at J, leaving 8 bases unmatched. Germline CDR1 KGHSH, CDR2 LQKENI.

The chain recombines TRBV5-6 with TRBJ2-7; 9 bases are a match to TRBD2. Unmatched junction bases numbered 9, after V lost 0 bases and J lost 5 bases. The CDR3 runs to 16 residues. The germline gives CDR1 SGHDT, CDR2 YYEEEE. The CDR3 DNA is TGTGCCAGCAGCTTGGCCAGTAGCGGGAGAACCGACGAGCAGTACGTC. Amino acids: CASSLASSGRTDEQYV.

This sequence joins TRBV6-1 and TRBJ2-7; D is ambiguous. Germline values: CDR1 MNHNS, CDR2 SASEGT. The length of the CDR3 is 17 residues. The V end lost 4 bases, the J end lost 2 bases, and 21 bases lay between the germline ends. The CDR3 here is CASSVTWTELTAYEQYF. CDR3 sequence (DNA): TGTGCCAGCAGTGTTACGTGGACGGAGCTTACGGCCTACGAGCAGTACTTC.

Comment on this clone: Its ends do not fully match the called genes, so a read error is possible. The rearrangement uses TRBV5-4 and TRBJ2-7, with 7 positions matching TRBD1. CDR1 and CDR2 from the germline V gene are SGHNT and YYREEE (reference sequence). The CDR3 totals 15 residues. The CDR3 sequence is CASSRRTGAIYEQYF. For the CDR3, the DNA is TGCGCCAGCAGCCGCCGGACAGGCGCTATCTACGAGCAGTACTTC.

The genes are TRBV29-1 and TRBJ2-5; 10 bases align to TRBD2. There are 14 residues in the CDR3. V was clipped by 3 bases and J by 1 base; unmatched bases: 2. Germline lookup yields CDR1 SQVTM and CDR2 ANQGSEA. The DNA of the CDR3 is TGCAGCGTTGATGGACTAGCGGCCCAAGAGACCCAGTACTTC. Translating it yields CSVDGLAAQETQYF.